This section outlines one TCR beta chain sequence together with its context. These data originate in a study of blood T cell repertoires in COVID-19. Looking at the study overall: Acute-phase and convalescent COVID-19 samples originated in the United States, Italy and Spain. The analysed material was cDNA or gDNA that came from T cells, B-cell-depleted T cells, or PBMCs.

The CDR3 contains 17 residues. CDR1 is LGHDT and CDR2 is YNNKEL in the germline V gene (reference sequence). V was trimmed by 1 base and J by 0 bases, leaving 16 bases between them. In the original processing: Researchers report that nucleated cell counts were estimated from reference gene primer amplification. Using immunoSEQ multiplex PCR, the repertoire was profiled, and TCRdb retains in-frame clones only, with some absent. That table is the source of V, J and clone size, and D and trimming were worked out from the DNA. The sample records 150,000 or so clones, about 86% being singletons. The sample taken for sequencing was peripheral blood. The source of this sequence is a woman aged 55-69 years with acute or convalescent COVID-19. This chain uses TRBV3-1 (or the pseudogene TRBV3-2) with TRBJ2-7; perhaps TRBD2 as D (6 bases). CDR3 residues: CASSQGGAGLSSYEQYF. The DNA for the CDR3 is TGTGCCAGCAGCCAAGGGGGAGCGGGTCTTAGCTCCTACGAGCAGTACTTC.